A single sample is the source of the 22 T cell receptor beta chains below, sequenced in a study of regulatory and conventional T cells in RAG deficiency. The sorted conventional CD4+ T cells were CD25-low and CD127-high, with genomic DNA sequenced. Clones were sequenced by immunoSEQ multiplex PCR, and TCRdb holds only the in-frame ones, with some missing. The repertoire consists of tens of thousands of clones, with approximately 93% occurring once and the leading ten covering 0.73%. These data were likewise used in another study, on regulatory T cells. That investigation notes: The PCR used 52 TRBV and 13 TRBJ primers.

Sequencing input: CD4+ T cells sorted from blood. The receptors were sampled from a human donor in good health.

V usage is TRBV5-1 and J usage is TRBJ2-6; perhaps TRBD1 as D (6 bases). CDR3 length: 19 amino acids. CDR1 SGHRS and CDR2 YFSETQ come from the germline V gene. Trimming took off 2 bases at V and 3 bases at J, with 21 bases between the two ends. For the CDR3, the DNA is TGCGCCAGCAGCTTTAAGTACCAGGGGAGTGCTCGTGGGGCCAACGTCCTGACTTTC. Its protein product is CASSFKYQGSARGANVLTF.

This clone was recorded a few times. The chain couples TRBV7-9 to TRBJ1-6; TRBD1 might be the D (6 bases). The germline CDR1 and CDR2 sequences are SEHNR and FQNEAQ (reference sequence). The CDR3 runs to 16 residues. V dropped 5 bases and J dropped 9 bases, with 20 bases sitting between them. DNA for the CDR3: TGTGCCAGCAGCAGCCCGACACAGGGAAGTTCTTCACCCCTCCACTTT. It yields the protein CASSSPTQGSSSPLHF. Looking up the rest from reference TRBV7-9 and TRBJ1-6 gives the full variable domain: DTGVSQNPRHKITKRGQNVTFRCDPISEHNRLYWYRQTLGQGPEFLTYFQNEAQLEKSRLLSDRFSAERPKGSFSTLEIQRTEQGDSAMYLCASSSPTQGSSSPLHFGNGTRLTVT.

The CDR3 is CASSGLQGRGTEAFF. The CDR3 DNA is TGTGCCAGCAGCGGCTTACAGGGGCGCGGAACTGAAGCTTTCTTT. The V and J genes are TRBV9 and TRBJ1-1; 7 bases agree with TRBD1. The V gene's germline CDR1 is SGDLS and CDR2 YYNGEE. Trimming cost V 3 bases and J 5 bases; bases outside gene matches: 10. CDR3 size: 15 residues.

The chain recombines TRBV5-1 with TRBJ1-3; D might be TRBD1 (5 bases). Trimming cost V 2 bases and J 0 bases, with 12 bases left between them. CDR3 size: 16 residues. CDR1 is SGHRS, CDR2 YFSETQ, per germline. The DNA for the CDR3 is TGCGCCAGCAGCTTCGGCAGGGCCTCCTCTGGAAACACCATATATTTT. Its translation is CASSFGRASSGNTIYF.

The genes are TRBV19 and TRBJ1-1, with 7 bases aligning to TRBD1. With 8 bases clipped from V and 5 bases from J, the junction kept 8 bases outside the gene matches. The CDR3 consists of 13 residues. Germline V CDR1 and CDR2: LNHDA, SQIVND (reference sequence). The CDR3 region is CASRNRGLTEAFF. The CDR3 bases are TGTGCCAGTCGTAACAGGGGACTTACTGAAGCTTTCTTT. The variable domain in full, completed from reference TRBV19 and TRBJ1-1, reads DGGITQSPKYLFRKEGQNVTLSCEQNLNHDAMYWYRQDPGQGLRLIYYSQIVNDFQKGDIAEGYSVSREKKESFPLTVTSAQKNPTAFYLCASRNRGLTEAFFGQGTRLTVV.

The rearrangement uses TRBV29-1 and TRBJ1-3; D not certain. The V end lost 0 bases, the J end lost 0 bases, and 3 bases lay between the germline ends. This CDR3 is built from 13 residues. In germline, CDR1 is SQVTM, CDR2 ANQGSEA. The CDR3 spells CSVEERSGNTIYF. For the CDR3, the DNA is TGCAGCGTTGAAGAACGCTCTGGAAACACCATATATTTT.

The chain is built from TRBV9 and TRBJ1-6; D might be TRBD1 (6 bases). This CDR3 has 14 amino acids. Germline CDR1 SGDLS, CDR2 YYNGEE. Between the trimmed V and J ends, which lost 3 bases and 5 bases, there was a span of 9 bases. The CDR3 region is CASSGGQNNSPLHF. CDR3 nucleotides: TGTGCCAGCAGCGGGGGGCAAAATAATTCACCCCTCCACTTT.

V gene TRBV10-3 combines with J gene TRBJ1-2; the D is unclear. Germline CDR1 ENHRY, CDR2 SYGVKD. This CDR3 has 12 residues. V was cut by 2 bases and J by 4 bases, with 5 bases left in between. The CDR3 region has the DNA TGTGCCATCAGTGAGGAGGGCTATGGCTACACCTTC. It specifies CAISEEGYGYTF.

This clone was seen only once. The chain combines TRBV5-1 with TRBJ2-5; D is tentatively TRBD1 or TRBD2 (5 bases each). This CDR3 spans 14 amino acids. Trimming left V 3 bases short and J 2 bases short, with 11 bases between. Per the germline V gene, CDR1 is SGHRS and CDR2 is YFSETQ. CDR3 nucleotide sequence: TGCGCCAGCAGCTGGGGGAGACTACAAGAGACCCAGTACTTC. Amino acids: CASSWGRLQETQYF.

The chain uses TRBV6-6 and TRBJ1-4; D is possibly TRBD1 (6 bases). V shed 2 bases and J shed 4 bases, with 14 bases lying between them. Germline assignment: CDR1 MNHNY and CDR2 SVGAGI (reference sequence). The CDR3 loop spans 16 amino acids. The CDR3 DNA is TGTGCCAGCAGTTACGGGATAGGAGGGGGTAATGAAAAACTGTTTTTT. Residues: CASSYGIGGGNEKLFF.

The J gene is TRBJ2-5, the V gene TRBV29-1; 7 bases are a match to TRBD2. The CDR3 extends over 13 amino acids. Germline V CDR1 and CDR2: SQVTM, ANQGSEA. With 7 bases clipped from V and 1 base from J, the junction kept 6 bases outside the gene matches. The CDR3 nucleotides are TGCAGCGCAGACCGCGGGGGCCAAGAGACCCAGTACTTC. Translated, it gives CSADRGGQETQYF.

V usage is TRBV5-1 and J usage is TRBJ1-2; D remains unclear. CDR1 and CDR2 from the germline V gene are SGHRS and YFSETQ. The CDR3 has 14 amino acids. V was pared by 1 base and J by 0 bases, with 7 bases between. The CDR3, as DNA: TGCGCCAGCAGCTTGACAACTACTAACTATGGCTACACCTTC. It encodes CASSLTTTNYGYTF.

This chain uses TRBV7-9 with TRBJ2-1, with 10 bases identical to TRBD1. Germline lookup yields CDR1 SEHNR and CDR2 FQNEAQ (reference sequence). V trimming: 5 bases; J trimming: 8 bases; junction bases outside the gene matches: 6. The CDR3 is 14 amino acids. Here the CDR3 reads CASSTQDRGHEQFF. Here the CDR3 DNA reads TGTGCCAGCAGCACGCAAGACAGGGGGCATGAGCAGTTCTTC.

The V call is TRBV5-4, the J call TRBJ2-7; D is perhaps TRBD2 (6 bases). The CDR3 has 13 amino acids. CDR1 and CDR2 from the germline V gene are SGHNT and YYREEE (reference sequence). V shed 0 bases and J shed 7 bases, with 11 bases lying between them. CDR3 residues: CASSLAFGGEQYF. The CDR3 DNA follows: TGTGCCAGCAGCTTGGCATTTGGGGGGGAGCAGTACTTC.

This clone was seen just once. This CDR3 is CASSRPPRTYF. CDR3 DNA: TGTGCCAGCAGTAGACCACCCAGGACGTATTTT. The chain couples TRBV6-5 to TRBJ2-3; D unresolved. Deletions cut 5 bases from V and 14 bases from J, with 14 bases between. Per germline, CDR1 MNHEY and CDR2 SVGAGI. This CDR3 is 11 amino acids long.

The chain recombines TRBV15 with TRBJ2-5; the D is unclear. Per the germline V gene, CDR1 is LNHNV and CDR2 is YYDKDF (reference sequence). Trimming shortened V by 0 bases and J by 5 bases, and 4 bases separated the two germline ends. This CDR3 has 12 residues. The CDR3 bases are TGTGCCACCAGCAGAGATCGCGAGACCCAGTACTTC. As protein: CATSRDRETQYF.

The chain has TRBV5-4 and TRBJ1-1; no clear D gene. The V end lost 3 bases, the J end lost 0 bases, and 9 bases lay between the germline ends. Germline-derived CDR1 and CDR2 are SGHNT and YYREEE (reference sequence). The CDR3 covers 14 residues. The CDR3 loop is CASSWSLMNTEAFF. In DNA, the CDR3 is TGTGCCAGCAGCTGGTCCCTGATGAACACTGAAGCTTTCTTT.

V gene TRBV5-4 combines with J gene TRBJ2-7, with TRBD1 matching over 7 bases. CDR3 length equals 14 residues. Looked up from germline, CDR1 is SGHNT and CDR2 is YYREEE (reference sequence). V dropped 3 bases and J dropped 2; count of bases not matched to a gene: 5. The CDR3 sequence: CASSSGTATYEQYF. The CDR3, as DNA: TGTGCCAGCAGCTCCGGGACAGCGACCTACGAGCAGTACTTC.

As concerns this clone: Relative to the germline gene, one junction end is altered; a read error may explain this. The chain carries TRBV7-7 and TRBJ2-5; 7 bases align to TRBD2. Germline lookup yields CDR1 SSHAT and CDR2 FNYEAQ (reference sequence). The CDR3 is 15 amino acids. The CDR3 coding sequence is TGTGCTAGCAGCTTAGGGCGGGAGTATAAAGAGACCCAGTACTTC. As protein: CASSLGREYKETQYF.

DNA for the CDR3: TGTGCCAGCAGTGAAGCGGTAGCGGGAAAACAGTTCTTC. Translating gives CASSEAVAGKQFF. The chain combines TRBV2 with TRBJ2-1; TRBD2 agrees at 8 bases. This CDR3 region has 13 residues. Germline-derived CDR1 and CDR2 are SNHLY and FYNNEI. Germline trimming cut 0 bases from V and 13 bases from J; bases unmatched to any gene: 5.

J is TRBJ1-1 and V is TRBV29-1; D unresolved. Germline V gene sequence: CDR1 SQVTM, CDR2 ANQGSEA. The CDR3 contains 11 residues. The germline V and J ends were trimmed by 4 bases and 4 bases, with 7 bases remaining between them. Written as DNA, the CDR3 is TGCAGCGTTGTTGGGCTCACTGAAGCTTTCTTT. Translation gives CSVVGLTEAFF.

The V and J genes are TRBV7-2 and TRBJ2-3; 7 nucleotides match TRBD1. The J segment lost 3 bases and the V segment lost 5 bases, leaving 2 bases of the junction unmatched. Germline loops: CDR1 SGHTA, CDR2 FQGNSA. There are 13 residues in the CDR3. CDR3 DNA: TGTGCCAGCAGCATACAGGGGACAGATACGCAGTATTTT. Translating it yields CASSIQGTDTQYF.